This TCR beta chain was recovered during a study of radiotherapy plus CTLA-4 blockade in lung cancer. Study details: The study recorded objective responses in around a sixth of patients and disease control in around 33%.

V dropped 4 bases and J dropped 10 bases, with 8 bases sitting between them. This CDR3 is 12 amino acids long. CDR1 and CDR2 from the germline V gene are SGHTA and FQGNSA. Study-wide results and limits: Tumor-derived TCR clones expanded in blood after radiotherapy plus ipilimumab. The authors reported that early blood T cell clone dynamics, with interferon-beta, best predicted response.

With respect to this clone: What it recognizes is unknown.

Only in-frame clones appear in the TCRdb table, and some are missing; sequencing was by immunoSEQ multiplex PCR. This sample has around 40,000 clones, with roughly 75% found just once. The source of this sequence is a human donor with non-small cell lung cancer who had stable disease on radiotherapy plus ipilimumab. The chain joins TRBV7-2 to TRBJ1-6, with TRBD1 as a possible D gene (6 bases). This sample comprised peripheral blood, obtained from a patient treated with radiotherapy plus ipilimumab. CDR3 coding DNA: TGTGCCAGCAGCTGGCAGGGGTCACCCCTCCACTTT. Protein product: CASSWQGSPLHF.